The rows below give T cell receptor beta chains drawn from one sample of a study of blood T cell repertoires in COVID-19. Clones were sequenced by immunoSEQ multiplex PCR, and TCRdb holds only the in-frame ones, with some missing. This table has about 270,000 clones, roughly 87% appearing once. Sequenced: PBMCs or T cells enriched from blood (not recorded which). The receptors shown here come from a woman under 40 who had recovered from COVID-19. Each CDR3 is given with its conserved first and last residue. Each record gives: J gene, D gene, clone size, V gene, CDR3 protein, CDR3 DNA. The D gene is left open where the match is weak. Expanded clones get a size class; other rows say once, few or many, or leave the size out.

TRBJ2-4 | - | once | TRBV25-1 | CASSDGLIQYF | TGTGCCAGCAGTGATGGGCTGATTCAGTACTTC
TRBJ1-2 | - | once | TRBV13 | CASSLGLKGEMGNYGYTF | TGTGCCAGCAGCTTAGGCCTAAAGGGGGAAATGGGTAACTATGGCTACACCTTC
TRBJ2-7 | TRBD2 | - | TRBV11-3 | CASSLSGGVPEQYF | TGTGCCAGCAGCTTGAGCGGGGGGGTCCCCGAGCAGTACTTC
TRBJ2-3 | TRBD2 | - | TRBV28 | CASSPTLGGDEDTQYF | TGTGCCAGCAGCCCGACCCTTGGGGGGGACGAGGATACGCAGTATTTT
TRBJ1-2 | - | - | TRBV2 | CASRNDGFYGYTF | TGTGCCAGCAGAAACGACGGGTTCTATGGCTACACCTTC
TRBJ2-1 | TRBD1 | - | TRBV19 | CASSILGDRGLFNEQFF | TGTGCCAGTAGTATCTTAGGGGACAGGGGGCTATTCAATGAGCAGTTCTTC
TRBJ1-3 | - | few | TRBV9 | CASSLGSTGNTIYF | TGTGCCAGCAGCCTGGGCAGTACTGGAAACACCATATATTTT
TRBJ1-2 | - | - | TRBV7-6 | CASSLEQGDYGYTF | TGTGCCAGCAGCTTGGAACAGGGAGACTATGGCTACACCTTC
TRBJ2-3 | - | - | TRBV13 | CASSLAGGGSDTQYF | TGTGCCAGCAGCTTAGCTGGGGGCGGCTCAGATACGCAGTATTTT
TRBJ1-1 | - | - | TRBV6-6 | CASSIIPRGTEAFF | TGTGCCAGCAGCATCATTCCCCGGGGGACTGAAGCTTTCTTT
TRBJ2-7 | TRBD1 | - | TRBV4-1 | CASSYTQGISYEQYF | TGCGCCAGCAGCTATACACAGGGGATTAGCTACGAGCAGTACTTC
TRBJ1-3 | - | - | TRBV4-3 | CASSQNTGFGNTIYF | TGCGCCAGCAGCCAAAATACAGGGTTTGGAAACACCATATATTTT
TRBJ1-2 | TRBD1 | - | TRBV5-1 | CASSSGTGWDYGYTF | TGCGCCAGCAGCTCAGGGACAGGGTGGGACTATGGCTACACCTTC
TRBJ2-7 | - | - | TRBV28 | CASIAAGTVVPYEQYF | TGTGCCAGCATTGCAGCCGGGACTGTGGTCCCCTACGAGCAGTACTTC
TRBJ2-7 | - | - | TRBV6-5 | CASSMDKDYEQYF | TGTGCCAGCAGTATGGACAAGGATTACGAGCAGTACTTC
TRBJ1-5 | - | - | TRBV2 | CASSGVGHRVGQPQHF | TGTGCCAGCAGTGGAGTGGGGCACAGGGTCGGGCAGCCCCAGCATTTT
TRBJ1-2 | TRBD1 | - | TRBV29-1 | CSVLDRDRDRNGYTF | TGCAGCGTTCTAGACCGGGACAGGGACCGCAATGGCTACACCTTC
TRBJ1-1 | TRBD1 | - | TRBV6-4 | CASSEQGGSTEAFF | TGTGCCAGCAGTGAGCAGGGGGGATCCACTGAAGCTTTCTTT
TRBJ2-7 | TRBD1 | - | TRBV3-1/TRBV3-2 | CASGRTGDFYEQYF | TGTGCCAGCGGAAGGACAGGGGACTTTTACGAGCAGTACTTC
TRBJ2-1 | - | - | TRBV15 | CATIGGAADNEQFF | TGTGCCACCATTGGGGGGGCTGCGGACAATGAGCAGTTCTTC
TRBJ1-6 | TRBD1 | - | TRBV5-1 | CASSPGQPNSPLHF | TGCGCTTCGAGCCCGGGACAGCCTAATTCACCCCTCCACTTT
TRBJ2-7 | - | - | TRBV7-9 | CASSLRDNYEQYF | TGTGCCAGCAGCTTAAGGGACAACTACGAGCAGTACTTC
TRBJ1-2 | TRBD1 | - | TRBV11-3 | CASSLTGVTNYGYTF | TGTGCCAGCAGCTTGACAGGGGTAACTAACTATGGCTACACCTTC
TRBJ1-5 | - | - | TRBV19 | CASTHAPSGPEPQHF | TGTGCCAGTACCCATGCCCCTTCAGGCCCAGAGCCCCAGCATTTT
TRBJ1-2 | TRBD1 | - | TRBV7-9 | CASSRLGPTGLYGYTF | TGTGCCAGCAGCAGACTAGGCCCGACAGGGCTCTATGGCTACACCTTC
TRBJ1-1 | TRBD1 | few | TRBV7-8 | CASSSPSWTGRPRVTEAFF | TGTGCCAGCAGCTCACCCTCCTGGACAGGGAGACCGAGGGTCACTGAAGCTTTCTTT
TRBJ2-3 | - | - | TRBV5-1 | CASSLGLSGTDTQYF | TGCGCCAGCAGCTTGGGTCTTTCGGGCACAGATACGCAGTATTTT
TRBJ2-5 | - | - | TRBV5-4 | CASSLYGLTGSETQYF | TGTGCCAGCAGCTTGTATGGTCTGACAGGTTCGGAGACCCAGTACTTC
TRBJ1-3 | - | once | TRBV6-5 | CASSYSGVVGGNTIYF | TGTGCCAGCAGTTACTCAGGGGTGGTAGGGGGAAACACCATATATTTT
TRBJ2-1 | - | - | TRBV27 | CASSSDGGYNEQFF | TGTGCCAGCAGTAGCGACGGGGGATACAATGAGCAGTTCTTC
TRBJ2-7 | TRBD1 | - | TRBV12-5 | CASGLDEGDRGYEQYF | TGTGCTAGTGGTTTGGACGAGGGGGACAGGGGCTACGAGCAGTACTTC